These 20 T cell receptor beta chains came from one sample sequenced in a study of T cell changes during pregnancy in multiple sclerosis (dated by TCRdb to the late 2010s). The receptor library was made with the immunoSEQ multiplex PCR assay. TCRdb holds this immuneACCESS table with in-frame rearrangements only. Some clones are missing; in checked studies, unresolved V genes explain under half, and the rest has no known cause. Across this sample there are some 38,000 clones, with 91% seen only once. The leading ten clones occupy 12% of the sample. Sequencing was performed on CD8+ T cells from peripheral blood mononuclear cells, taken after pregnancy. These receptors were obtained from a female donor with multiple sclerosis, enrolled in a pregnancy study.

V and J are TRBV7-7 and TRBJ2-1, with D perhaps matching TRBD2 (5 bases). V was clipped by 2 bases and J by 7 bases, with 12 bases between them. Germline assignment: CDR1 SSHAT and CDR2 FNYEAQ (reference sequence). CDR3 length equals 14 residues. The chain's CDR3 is CASSLRGSENEQFF. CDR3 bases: TGTGCCAGCAGCTTAAGAGGGAGTGAGAATGAGCAGTTCTTC.

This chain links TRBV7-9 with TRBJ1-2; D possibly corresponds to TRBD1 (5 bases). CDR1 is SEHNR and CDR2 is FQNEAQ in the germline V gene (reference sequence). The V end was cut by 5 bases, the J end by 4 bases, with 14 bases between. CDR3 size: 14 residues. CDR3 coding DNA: TGTGCCAGCAGCGGGGGGGAACAGATCTATGGCTACACCTTC. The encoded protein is CASSGGEQIYGYTF. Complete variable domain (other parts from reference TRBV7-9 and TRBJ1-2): DTGVSQNPRHKITKRGQNVTFRCDPISEHNRLYWYRQTLGQGPEFLTYFQNEAQLEKSRLLSDRFSAERPKGSFSTLEIQRTEQGDSAMYLCASSGGEQIYGYTFGSGTRLTVV.

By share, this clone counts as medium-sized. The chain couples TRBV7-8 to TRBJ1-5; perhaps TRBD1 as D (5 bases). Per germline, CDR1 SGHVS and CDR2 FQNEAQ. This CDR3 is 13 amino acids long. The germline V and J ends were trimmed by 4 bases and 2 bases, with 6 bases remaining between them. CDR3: CASSWTRNQPQHF. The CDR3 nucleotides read TGTGCCAGCAGCTGGACACGCAATCAGCCCCAGCATTTT.

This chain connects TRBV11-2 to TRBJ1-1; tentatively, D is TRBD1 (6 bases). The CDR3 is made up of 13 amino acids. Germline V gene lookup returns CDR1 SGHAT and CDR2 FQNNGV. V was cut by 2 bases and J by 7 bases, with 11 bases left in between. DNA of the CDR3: TGTGCCAGCAGCTTAAAGGGGGACGGTGAAGCTTTCTTT. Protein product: CASSLKGDGEAFF.

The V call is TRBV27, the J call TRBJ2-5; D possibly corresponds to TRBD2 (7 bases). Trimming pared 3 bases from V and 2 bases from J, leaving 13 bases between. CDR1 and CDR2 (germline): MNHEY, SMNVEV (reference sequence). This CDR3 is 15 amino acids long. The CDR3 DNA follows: TGTGCCAGCAGTTTCGGGGGGCGGGTTCAAGAGACCCAGTACTTC. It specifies CASSFGGRVQETQYF.

The CDR3 DNA sequence: TGTGCCAGCAGCTTACGGCGGGAGTTAAAGCAGTACTTC. Protein: CASSLRRELKQYF. The chain uses TRBV11-3 and TRBJ2-7, with 7 nucleotides matching TRBD2. Trimming cost V 2 bases and J 8 bases; bases outside gene matches: 6. CDR3 size: 13 residues. The V gene's germline CDR1 is SGHNT and CDR2 YENEEA. Based on the CDR3 plus reference TRBV11-3 and TRBJ2-7, the full variable domain is EAGVVQSPRYKIIEKKQPVAFWCNPISGHNTLYWYLQNLGQGPELLIRYENEEAVDDSQLPKDRFSAERLKGVDSTLKIQPAELGDSAVYLCASSLRRELKQYFGPGTRLTVT.

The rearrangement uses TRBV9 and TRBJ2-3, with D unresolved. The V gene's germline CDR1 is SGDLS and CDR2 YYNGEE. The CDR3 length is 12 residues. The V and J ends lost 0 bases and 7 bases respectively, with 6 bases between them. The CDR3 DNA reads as TGTGCCAGCAGCGTAGGTCAGAATACGCAGTATTTT. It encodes CASSVGQNTQYF.

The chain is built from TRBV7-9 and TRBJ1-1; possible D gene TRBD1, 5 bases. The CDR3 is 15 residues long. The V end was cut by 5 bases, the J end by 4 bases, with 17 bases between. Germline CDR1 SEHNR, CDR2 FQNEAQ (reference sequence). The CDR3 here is CASSGVEGRGTEAFF. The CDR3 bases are TGTGCCAGCAGCGGTGTGGAGGGGCGTGGCACTGAAGCTTTCTTT.

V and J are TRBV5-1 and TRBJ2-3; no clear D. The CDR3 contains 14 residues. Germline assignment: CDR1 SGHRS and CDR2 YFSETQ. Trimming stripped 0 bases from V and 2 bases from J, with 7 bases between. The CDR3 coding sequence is TGCGCCAGCAGCTTGGGTTCTCCCACAGATACGCAGTATTTT. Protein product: CASSLGSPTDTQYF.

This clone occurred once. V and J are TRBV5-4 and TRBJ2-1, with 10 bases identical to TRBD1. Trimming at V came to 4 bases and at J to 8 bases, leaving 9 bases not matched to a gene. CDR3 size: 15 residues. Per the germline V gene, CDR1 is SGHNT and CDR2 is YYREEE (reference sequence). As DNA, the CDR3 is TGTGCCAGCAGCACGGGACAGGGGCCCAGGGATGAGCAGTTCTTC. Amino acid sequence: CASSTGQGPRDEQFF.

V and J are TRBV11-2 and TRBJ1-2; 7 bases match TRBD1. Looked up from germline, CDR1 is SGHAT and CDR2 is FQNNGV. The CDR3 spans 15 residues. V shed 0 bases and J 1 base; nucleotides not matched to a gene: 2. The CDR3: CASSLEGQLNYGYTF. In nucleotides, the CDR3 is TGTGCCAGCAGCTTAGAGGGACAGCTTAACTATGGCTACACCTTC.

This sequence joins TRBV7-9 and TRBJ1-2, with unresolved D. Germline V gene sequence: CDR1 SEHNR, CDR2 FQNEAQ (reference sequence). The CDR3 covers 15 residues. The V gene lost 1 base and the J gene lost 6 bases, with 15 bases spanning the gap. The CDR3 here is CASSLGWTEADGYTF. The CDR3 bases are TGTGCCAGCAGCTTAGGTTGGACGGAAGCGGATGGCTACACCTTC.

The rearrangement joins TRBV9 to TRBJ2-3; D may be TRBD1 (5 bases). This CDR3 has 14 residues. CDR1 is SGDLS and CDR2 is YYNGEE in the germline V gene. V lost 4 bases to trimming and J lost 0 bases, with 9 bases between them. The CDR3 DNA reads TGTGCCAGCAGCATGGCAGGGAGCACAGATACGCAGTATTTT. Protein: CASSMAGSTDTQYF.

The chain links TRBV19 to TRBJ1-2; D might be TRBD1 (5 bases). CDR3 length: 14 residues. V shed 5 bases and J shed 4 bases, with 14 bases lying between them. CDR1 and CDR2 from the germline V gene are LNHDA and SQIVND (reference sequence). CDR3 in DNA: TGTGCCAGTAGTTTCAGGGATAGGAGCTATGGCTACACCTTC. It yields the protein CASSFRDRSYGYTF. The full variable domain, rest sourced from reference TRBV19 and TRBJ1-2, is DGGITQSPKYLFRKEGQNVTLSCEQNLNHDAMYWYRQDPGQGLRLIYYSQIVNDFQKGDIAEGYSVSREKKESFPLTVTSAQKNPTAFYLCASSFRDRSYGYTFGSGTRLTVV.

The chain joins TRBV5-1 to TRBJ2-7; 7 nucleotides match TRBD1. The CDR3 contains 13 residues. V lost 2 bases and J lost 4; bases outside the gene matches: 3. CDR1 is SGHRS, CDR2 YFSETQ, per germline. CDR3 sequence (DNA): TGCGCCAGCAGCTTCGGGACAGTATACGAGCAGTACTTC. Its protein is CASSFGTVYEQYF.

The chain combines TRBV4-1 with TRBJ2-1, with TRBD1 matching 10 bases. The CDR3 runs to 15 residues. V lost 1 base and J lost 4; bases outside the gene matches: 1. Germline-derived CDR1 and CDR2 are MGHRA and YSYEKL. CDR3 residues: CASSQGTGGYNEQFF. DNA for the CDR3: TGCGCCAGCAGCCAAGGGACAGGGGGGTACAATGAGCAGTTCTTC.

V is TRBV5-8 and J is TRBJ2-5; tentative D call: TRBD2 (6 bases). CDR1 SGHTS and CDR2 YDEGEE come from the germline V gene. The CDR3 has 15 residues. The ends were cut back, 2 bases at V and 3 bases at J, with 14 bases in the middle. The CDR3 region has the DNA TGTGCCAGCAGCTTTGGTGGGGGGATTAAAGAGACCCAGTACTTC. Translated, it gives CASSFGGGIKETQYF. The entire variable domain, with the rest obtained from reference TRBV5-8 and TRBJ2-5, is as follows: EAGVTQSPTHLIKTRGQQATLRCSPISGHTSVYWYQQALGLGLQFLLWYDEGEERNRGNFPPRFSGRQFPNYSSELNVNALELEDSALYLCASSFGGGIKETQYFGPGTRLLVL.

This CDR3 reads CASSELTGSLMNTEAFF. The CDR3 coding sequence is TGTGCCAGCAGTGAGCTCACAGGATCCCTCATGAACACTGAAGCTTTCTTT. V gene TRBV6-1 combines with J gene TRBJ1-1; TRBD1 might be the D (5 bases). Germline V gives CDR1 MNHNS, CDR2 SASEGT. This CDR3 is built from 17 residues. Deletions cut 3 bases from V and 0 bases from J, with 17 bases between.

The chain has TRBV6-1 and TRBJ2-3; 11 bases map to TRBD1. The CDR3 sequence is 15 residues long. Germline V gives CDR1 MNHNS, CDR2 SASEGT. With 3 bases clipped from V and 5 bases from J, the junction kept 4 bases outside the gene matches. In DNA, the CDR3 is TGTGCCAGCAGTGATGGGACAGGGGGGGGAGATACGCAGTATTTT. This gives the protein CASSDGTGGGDTQYF.

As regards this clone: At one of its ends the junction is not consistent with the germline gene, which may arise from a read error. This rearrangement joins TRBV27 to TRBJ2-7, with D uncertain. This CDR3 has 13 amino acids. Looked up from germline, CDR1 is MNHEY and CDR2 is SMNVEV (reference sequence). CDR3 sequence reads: CASSSGPSSEQYF. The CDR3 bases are TGTGCCAGCAGTTCTGGGCCCTCCTCCGAGCAGTACTTC.